What follows are 18 T cell receptor beta chains derived from one specimen sequenced in a study of blood T cell repertoires in COVID-19. This table comes from immunoSEQ multiplex PCR, and its TCRdb copy is limited to in-frame clones, with some not included. The data contain tens of thousands of clones, roughly 87% of them singletons. The material sequenced was peripheral blood. All receptors derive from an elderly woman with active or convalescent COVID-19.

This clone was found once. The chain joins TRBV7-2 to TRBJ2-2; 8 nucleotides agree with TRBD1. The CDR3 extends over 15 amino acids. The ends lost 4 bases at V and 4 bases at J; junction bases unmatched: 5. The germline V gene has CDR1 SGHTA and CDR2 FQGNSA. This chain's CDR3 is CASSSQGESTGELFF. The CDR3, as DNA: TGTGCCAGCAGCTCACAGGGGGAGAGCACCGGGGAGCTGTTTTTT.

The chain recombines TRBV20-1 with TRBJ2-1; 7 positions match TRBD2. Germline V lookup: CDR1 DFQATT, CDR2 SNEGSKA (reference sequence). The CDR3 consists of 16 residues. V lost 8 bases, J lost 3 bases, and 16 bases stayed unmatched. The DNA of the CDR3 is TGCAGTCCCAGTGGGAGGCGGGGGATCAACTACAATGAGCAGTTCTTC. Translated, it gives CSPSGRRGINYNEQFF.

J is TRBJ2-7 and V is TRBV13; 11 bases are a match to TRBD2. The V gene end was trimmed by 4 bases and the J gene end by 0 bases; junction bases not matched to a gene: 5. CDR3 length equals 16 residues. CDR1 PRHDT and CDR2 FYEKMQ come from the germline V gene (reference sequence). DNA of the CDR3: TGTGCCAGCAGCTCAATGGGACTAGCGGCCTCCTACGAGCAGTACTTC. Residues: CASSSMGLAASYEQYF.

This clone has just one count. CDR3 in amino acids: CASSLVARVSGNTIYF. CDR3 coding DNA: TGTGCCAGCAGCTTAGTTGCCAGGGTCTCTGGAAACACCATATATTTT. The chain links TRBV7-9 to TRBJ1-3; D is perhaps TRBD1 (5 bases). The germline V gene has CDR1 SEHNR and CDR2 FQNEAQ (reference sequence). Trimming shortened V by 1 base and J by 0 bases, and 10 bases separated the two germline ends. The CDR3 spans 16 residues.

The CDR3 DNA is TGTGCCAGCACCACGTTCGGAGTGAACACTGAAGCTTTCTTT. Translating gives CASTTFGVNTEAFF. The rearrangement joins TRBV5-4 to TRBJ1-1; D not certain. This CDR3 is 14 amino acids long. Germline CDR1 and CDR2: SGHNT and YYREEE (reference sequence). Trimming took 6 bases from V and 0 from J, leaving 12 bases between them.

The J gene is TRBJ2-1, the V gene TRBV7-2; a weak D match, TRBD1 (6 bases). CDR1 and CDR2 from the germline V gene are SGHTA and FQGNSA. The ends were cut back, 5 bases at V and 0 bases at J, with 8 bases in the middle. The CDR3 has 14 residues. The CDR3 region has the DNA TGTGCCAGCAGCCTACAGGGCTCCTACAATGAGCAGTTCTTC. Protein product: CASSLQGSYNEQFF.

This chain links TRBV7-9 with TRBJ1-5; D unresolved. The CDR3 is 14 residues long. The V end lost 7 bases, the J end lost 3 bases, and 13 bases lay between the germline ends. Germline V gene sequence: CDR1 SEHNR, CDR2 FQNEAQ (reference sequence). The DNA of the CDR3 is TGTGCCAGCAACGATGTGAGCTCCAATCAGCCCCAGCATTTT. Its protein product is CASNDVSSNQPQHF. The full variable domain, its missing parts supplied by reference TRBV7-9 and TRBJ1-5, is DTGVSQNPRHKITKRGQNVTFRCDPISEHNRLYWYRQTLGQGPEFLTYFQNEAQLEKSRLLSDRFSAERPKGSFSTLEIQRTEQGDSAMYLCASNDVSSNQPQHFGDGTRLSIL.

The rearrangement links TRBV30 to TRBJ2-3, with D maybe TRBD1 (5 bases). The CDR3 has 15 residues. Germline V CDR1 and CDR2: GTSNPN, SVGIG (reference sequence). Deletions cut 0 bases from V and 1 base from J, with 11 bases between. The CDR3 DNA reads as TGTGCCTGGAGTGTACTAATAGGGGGCACAGATACGCAGTATTTT. Translated, it gives CAWSVLIGGTDTQYF.

This chain links TRBV7-8 with TRBJ1-2; D is uncertain. The CDR3 consists of 14 residues. The germline V gene encodes CDR1 SGHVS and CDR2 FQNEAQ. V lost 4 bases and J 4 bases, leaving 13 bases between the germline ends. This CDR3 is CASSSRERAYGYTF. CDR3 in DNA: TGTGCCAGCAGCTCTCGGGAGAGGGCCTATGGCTACACCTTC.

The chain uses TRBV6-5 and TRBJ1-6, with D possibly being TRBD1 (5 bases). CDR1 MNHEY and CDR2 SVGAGI come from the germline V gene. CDR3 length: 12 amino acids. V gave up 6 bases and J gave up 8 bases, with 8 bases separating them. CDR3 DNA: TGTGCCAGCAGAAGACAGCATTCACCCCTCCACTTT. This translates into CASRRQHSPLHF.

The chain is built from TRBV7-2 and TRBJ1-5, with D unclear. Germline-derived CDR1 and CDR2 are SGHTA and FQGNSA. The length of the CDR3 is 15 residues. Trimming shortened V by 7 bases and J by 5 bases, and 18 bases separated the two germline ends. In DNA, the CDR3 is TGTGCCAGCACACTATGGGTCTTCGGGGATCAGCCCCAGCATTTT. Its protein is CASTLWVFGDQPQHF.

V and J are TRBV6-2 or TRBV6-3 and TRBJ2-1; 13 nucleotides agree with TRBD2. Per the germline V gene, CDR1 is MNHEY and CDR2 is SVGEGT. After removal of 4 bases from V and 7 bases from J, the junction contained 7 bases not matched to a gene. CDR3 length: 16 amino acids. The CDR3 spells CASSSLTSGGFNEQFF. CDR3 coding DNA: TGTGCCAGCAGTTCCCTGACTAGCGGGGGGTTTAATGAGCAGTTCTTC.

The chain combines TRBV7-8 with TRBJ2-1, with 10 positions matching TRBD2. Germline lookup yields CDR1 SGHVS and CDR2 FQNEAQ. After removal of 5 bases from V and 10 bases from J, the junction contained 11 bases not matched to a gene. The CDR3 is 15 amino acids. CDR3 in DNA: TGTGCCAGCAGCCCAACTAGCGGGGCCCGTGGAGAGCAGTTCTTC. Protein product: CASSPTSGARGEQFF.

This clone has a single count. This sequence joins TRBV7-2 and TRBJ2-3; TRBD2 matches 7 bases. The junction had 13 bases not matched to a gene; V was cut back by 4 bases and J by 0 bases. The CDR3 runs 18 residues. CDR1 is SGHTA and CDR2 is FQGNSA in the germline V gene. DNA for the CDR3: TGTGCCAGCAGCTCCCCCCCCGCGGGGGTCTGGAGCACAGATACGCAGTATTTT. This gives the protein CASSSPPAGVWSTDTQYF.

The rearrangement links TRBV18 to TRBJ1-5; 9 bases align to TRBD1. V was pared by 3 bases and J by 6 bases, with 3 bases of the junction left unmatched. CDR1 and CDR2 (germline): KGHSH, LQKENI. CDR3 length: 14 residues. The CDR3 DNA reads TGTGCCAGCTCACCGGACAGGGGAGGTCAGCCCCAGCATTTT. It translates to CASSPDRGGQPQHF. The complete variable domain, with remaining parts taken from reference TRBV18 and TRBJ1-5, reads NAGVMQNPRHLVRRRGQEARLRCSPMKGHSHVYWYRQLPEEGLKFMVYLQKENIIDESGMPKERFSAEFPKEGPSILRIQQVVRGDSAAYFCASSPDRGGQPQHFGDGTRLSIL.

This clone has only one observation. The V call is TRBV5-5, the J call TRBJ2-7; 13 bases match TRBD2. With V trimmed by 4 bases and J by 0 bases, 7 bases remained unmatched. Germline assignment: CDR1 SGHKS and CDR2 YYEKEE (reference sequence). CDR3 length: 17 residues. CDR3 DNA sequence: TGTGCCAGCAGCGTAACTAGCGGGGGGGAGTTCTCCTACGAGCAGTACTTC. It codes for CASSVTSGGEFSYEQYF.

The CDR3 is CASSQGWLAGGNEQFF. In nucleotides, the CDR3 is TGTGCCAGCAGCCAAGGTTGGCTAGCGGGGGGCAATGAGCAGTTCTTC. V gene TRBV3-1 (or the pseudogene TRBV3-2) combines with J gene TRBJ2-1; 11 nucleotides agree with TRBD2. CDR1 is LGHDT and CDR2 is YNNKEL in the germline V gene (reference sequence). V lost 1 base, J lost 6 bases, and 5 bases stayed unmatched. The CDR3 totals 16 residues.

This sequence joins TRBV19 and TRBJ1-5; D remains unclear. The V gene lost 3 bases and the J gene lost 7 bases, with 10 bases spanning the gap. The V gene's germline CDR1 is LNHDA and CDR2 SQIVND (reference sequence). This CDR3 comprises 13 residues. Here the CDR3 reads CASSMATRQPQHF. The CDR3 DNA reads TGTGCCAGTAGTATGGCCACACGCCAGCCCCAGCATTTT.